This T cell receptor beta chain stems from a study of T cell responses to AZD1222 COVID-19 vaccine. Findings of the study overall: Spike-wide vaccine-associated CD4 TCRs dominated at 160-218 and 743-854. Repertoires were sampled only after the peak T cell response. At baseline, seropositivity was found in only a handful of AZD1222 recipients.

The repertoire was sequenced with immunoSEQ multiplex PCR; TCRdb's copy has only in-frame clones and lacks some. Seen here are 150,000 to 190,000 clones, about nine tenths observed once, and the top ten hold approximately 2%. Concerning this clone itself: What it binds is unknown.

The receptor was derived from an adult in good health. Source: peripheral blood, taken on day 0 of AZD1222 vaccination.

CDR3 bases: TGTGCCAGCAGCCTTCGGGGGAGGGGCCCGTACGAGCAGTACTTC. Translated, it gives CASSLRGRGPYEQYF. The chain employs TRBV5-6 and TRBJ2-7; 7 bases line up with TRBD2. In germline, CDR1 is SGHDT, CDR2 YYEEEE. Trimming removed 4 bases from V and 4 bases from J; junction bases left unmatched: 11. There are 15 residues in the CDR3.